This TCR beta chain was captured by sequencing in a study of cytomegalovirus exposure and HLA in healthy donors. This CDR3 spans 14 amino acids. The germline V gene encodes CDR1 SGHDT and CDR2 YYEEEE. As for this clone: Its cognate antigen is unknown.

Study-wide points: One later analysis reportedly identified an Asian-associated ancestry cluster that showed fewer N-insertions than the roughly 700-donor mean. In a later analysis, TCR beta V- and J-gene trimming was associated with a missense DCLRE1C variant. In an earlier analysis, about 87% or about 30%: the productive usage of most TCR beta V segments. Reports indicate that TCR beta sequences accurately predicted the HLA-A and HLA-B alleles of most subjects.

The PCR had 60 Vbeta and 13 Jbeta primers. Using immunoSEQ multiplex PCR, the repertoire was profiled, and TCRdb retains in-frame clones only, with some absent. This sample's table has approximately 110,000 clones. The clonotype was recovered from a man aged 40-50 years in good health and CMV-seropositive. The chain employs TRBV5-6 and TRBJ2-5; 10 bases are a match to TRBD2. The DNA end is a closer match to TRBJ2-7, so the J assignment may be wrong. The sample was PBMCs. CDR3 in amino acids: CASSYGTSAYEQYF. In nucleotides, the CDR3 is TGTGCCAGCAGCTACGGGACTAGCGCCTACGAGCAGTACTTC.